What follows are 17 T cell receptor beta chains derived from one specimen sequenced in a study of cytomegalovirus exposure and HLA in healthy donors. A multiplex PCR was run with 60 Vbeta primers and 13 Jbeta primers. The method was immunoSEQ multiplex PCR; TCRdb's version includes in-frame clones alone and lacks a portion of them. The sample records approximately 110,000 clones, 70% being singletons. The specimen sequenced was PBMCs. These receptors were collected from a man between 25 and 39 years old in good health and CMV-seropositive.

This CDR3 is CASTTTGGAKTEAFF. The CDR3 DNA follows: TGTGCCAGCACCACTACAGGGGGCGCGAAAACTGAAGCTTTCTTT. The rearrangement joins TRBV5-8 to TRBJ1-1, with TRBD1 identical over 9 bases. The CDR3 is made up of 15 amino acids. V shed 6 bases, J shed 5 bases, and the junction held 11 bases outside the gene matches. The germline gives CDR1 SGHTS, CDR2 YDEGEE.

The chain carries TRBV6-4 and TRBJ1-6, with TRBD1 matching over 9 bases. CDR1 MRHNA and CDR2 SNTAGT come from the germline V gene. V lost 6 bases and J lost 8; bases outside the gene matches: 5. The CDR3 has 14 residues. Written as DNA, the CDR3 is TGTGCCAGCAGGAAGGACAGGGGACATTCACCCCTCCACTTT. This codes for CASRKDRGHSPLHF.

The CDR3 bases are TGTGCTAGTGGTCCCCCGGCGGGACCGACAGGGGATACGCAGTATTTT. This translates into CASGPPAGPTGDTQYF. The chain combines TRBV12-5 with TRBJ2-3, with D perhaps TRBD1 (7 bases). CDR3 length: 16 amino acids. Trimming took off 5 bases at V and 6 bases at J, with 21 bases between the two ends. Germline assignment: CDR1 LGHNT and CDR2 FRNRAP. The full variable domain, rest sourced from reference TRBV12-5 and TRBJ2-3, is DARVTQTPRHKVTEMGQEVTMRCQPILGHNTVFWYRQTMMQGLELLAYFRNRAPLDDSGMPKDRFSAEMPDATLATLKIQPSEPRDSAVYFCASGPPAGPTGDTQYFGPGTRLTVL.

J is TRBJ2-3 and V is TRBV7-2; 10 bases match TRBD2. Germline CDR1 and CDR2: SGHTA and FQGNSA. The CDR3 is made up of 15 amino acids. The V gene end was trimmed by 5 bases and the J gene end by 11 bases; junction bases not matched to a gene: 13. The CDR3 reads CASSPRWGSSGGQYF. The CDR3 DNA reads TGTGCCAGCAGCCCACGGTGGGGTTCTAGCGGGGGGCAGTATTTT.

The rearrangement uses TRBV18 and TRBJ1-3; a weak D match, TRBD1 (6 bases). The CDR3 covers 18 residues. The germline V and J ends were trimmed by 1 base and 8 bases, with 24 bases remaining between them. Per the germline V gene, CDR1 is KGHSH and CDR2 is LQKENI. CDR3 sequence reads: CASSPLLVLDSKQYTIYF. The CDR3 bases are TGTGCCAGCTCACCACTCCTCGTCTTGGACAGCAAGCAATACACCATATATTTT.

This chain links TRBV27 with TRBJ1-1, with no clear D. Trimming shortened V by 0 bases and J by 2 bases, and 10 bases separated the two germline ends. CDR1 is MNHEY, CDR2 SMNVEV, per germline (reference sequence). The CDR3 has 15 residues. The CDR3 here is CASSLSTWTNTEAFF. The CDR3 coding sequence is TGTGCCAGCAGTTTATCGACCTGGACTAACACTGAAGCTTTCTTT.

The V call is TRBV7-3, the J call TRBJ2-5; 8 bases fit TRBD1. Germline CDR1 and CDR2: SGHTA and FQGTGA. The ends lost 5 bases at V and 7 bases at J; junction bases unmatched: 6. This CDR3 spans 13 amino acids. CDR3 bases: TGTGCCAGCAGCCCTGGACAGGGAGTGACCCAGTACTTC. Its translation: CASSPGQGVTQYF.

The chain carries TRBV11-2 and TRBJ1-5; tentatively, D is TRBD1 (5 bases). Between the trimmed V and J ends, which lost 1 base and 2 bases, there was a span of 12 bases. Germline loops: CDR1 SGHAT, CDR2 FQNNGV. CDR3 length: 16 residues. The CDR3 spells CASSLVGTIGNQPQHF. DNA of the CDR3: TGTGCCAGCAGCTTAGTAGGGACTATAGGCAATCAGCCCCAGCATTTT.

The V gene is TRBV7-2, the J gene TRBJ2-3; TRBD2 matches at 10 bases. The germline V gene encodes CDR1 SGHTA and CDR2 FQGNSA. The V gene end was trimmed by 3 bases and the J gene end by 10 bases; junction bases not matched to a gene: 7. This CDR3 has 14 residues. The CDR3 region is CASSLSGRAASQYF. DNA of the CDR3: TGTGCCAGCAGCTTGAGCGGGAGGGCCGCCTCGCAGTATTTT.

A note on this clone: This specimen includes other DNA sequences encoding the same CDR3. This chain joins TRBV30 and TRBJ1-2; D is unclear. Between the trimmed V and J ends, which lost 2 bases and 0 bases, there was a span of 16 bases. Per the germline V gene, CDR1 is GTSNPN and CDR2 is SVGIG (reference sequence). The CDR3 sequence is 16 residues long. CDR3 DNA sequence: TGTGCCTGGAGTAACGAAGGTGGCAGGCCTAACTATGGCTACACCTTC. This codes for CAWSNEGGRPNYGYTF.

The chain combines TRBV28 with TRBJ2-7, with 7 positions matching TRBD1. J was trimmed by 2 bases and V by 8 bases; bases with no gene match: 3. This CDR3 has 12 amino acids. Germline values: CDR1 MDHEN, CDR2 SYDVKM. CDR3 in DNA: TGTGCCAGCCGAGACAGGGCCTACGAGCAGTACTTC. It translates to CASRDRAYEQYF.

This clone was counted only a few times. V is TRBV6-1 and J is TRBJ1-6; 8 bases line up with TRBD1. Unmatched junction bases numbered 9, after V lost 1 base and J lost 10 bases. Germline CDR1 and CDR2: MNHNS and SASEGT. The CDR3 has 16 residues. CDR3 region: CASSEGQQGASSPLHF. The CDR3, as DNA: TGTGCCAGCAGTGAAGGTCAGCAGGGGGCGAGCTCACCCCTCCACTTT.

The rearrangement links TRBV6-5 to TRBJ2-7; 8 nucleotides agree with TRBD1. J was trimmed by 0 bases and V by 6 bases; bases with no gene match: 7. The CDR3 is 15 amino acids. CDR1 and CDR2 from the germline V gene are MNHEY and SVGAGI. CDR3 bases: TGTGCCAGCAGCCCTGGGACAGGAAGCTCCTACGAGCAGTACTTC. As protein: CASSPGTGSSYEQYF.

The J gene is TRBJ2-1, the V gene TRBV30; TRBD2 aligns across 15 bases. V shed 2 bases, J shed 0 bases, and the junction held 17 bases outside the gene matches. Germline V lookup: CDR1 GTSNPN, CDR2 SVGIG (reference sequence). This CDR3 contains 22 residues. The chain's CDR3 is CAWSSWTGRTSGRVGSYNEQFF. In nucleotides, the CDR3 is TGTGCCTGGAGTTCCTGGACAGGCAGGACTAGCGGGAGGGTGGGCTCCTACAATGAGCAGTTCTTC. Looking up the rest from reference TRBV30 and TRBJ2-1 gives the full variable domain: SQTIHQWPATLVQPVGSPLSLECTVEGTSNPNLYWYRQAAGRGLQLLFYSVGIGQISSEVPQNLSASRPQDRQFILSSKKLLLSDSGFYLCAWSSWTGRTSGRVGSYNEQFFGPGTRLTVL.

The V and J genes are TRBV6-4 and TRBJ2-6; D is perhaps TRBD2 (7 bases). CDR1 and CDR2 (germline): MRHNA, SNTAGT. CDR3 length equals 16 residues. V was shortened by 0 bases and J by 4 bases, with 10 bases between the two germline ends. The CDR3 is CASSDSGGHGANVLTF. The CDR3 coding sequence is TGTGCCAGCAGTGACTCGGGGGGGCACGGGGCCAACGTCCTGACTTTC.

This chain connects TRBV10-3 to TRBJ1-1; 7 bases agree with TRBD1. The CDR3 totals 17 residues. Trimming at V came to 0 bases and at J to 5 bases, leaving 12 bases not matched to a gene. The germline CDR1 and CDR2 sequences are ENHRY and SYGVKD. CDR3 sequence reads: CAISESRGAGGTTEAFF. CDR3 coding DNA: TGTGCCATCAGTGAGTCAAGGGGGGCAGGGGGAACTACTGAAGCTTTCTTT.

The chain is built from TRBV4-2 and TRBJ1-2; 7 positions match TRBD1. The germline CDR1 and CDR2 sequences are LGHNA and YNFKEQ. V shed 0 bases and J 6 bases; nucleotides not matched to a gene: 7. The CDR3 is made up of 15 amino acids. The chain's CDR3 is CASSQDRTGVDGYTF. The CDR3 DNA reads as TGTGCCAGCAGCCAAGACCGGACAGGTGTGGATGGCTACACCTTC.